These T cell receptor beta chains were read from a single sample in a study of blood T cells in healthy people across ages. MiXCR, applied by TCRdb to the 5' RACE reads, yields one record per CDR3 protein. The table lists roughly 700,000 distinct CDR3 sequences, 25% of them singletons. A further study also used this sample, focusing on T cells of mothers and their children.

Sample: blood. All receptors come from a boy between 5 and 17 years old in good health. CDR3s include the opening cysteine and the closing phenylalanine or tryptophan. D genes are given only for firm matches. The size entry is marked missing in some rows and otherwise reads once, few, many or a size class.

d_gene: -
v_gene: TRBV29-1
j_gene: TRBJ2-2
abundance: few
CDR3nt: TGCAGCGTTGAAAGTGTAGTAGGGCAGGCGAACACCGGGGAGCTGTTTTTT
CDR3aa: CSVESVVGQANTGELFF

d_gene: TRBD1
v_gene: TRBV29-1
j_gene: TRBJ1-4
abundance: -
CDR3nt: TGCAGCGCAGGGGGCCGTGGGGGTGAAAAACTGTTTTTT
CDR3aa: CSAGGRGGEKLFF

d_gene: -
v_gene: TRBV5-1
j_gene: TRBJ2-7
abundance: -
CDR3nt: TGCGCCAGCAGCTTCTCCCCGTTGACGGTGTCCTACGAGCAGTACTTC
CDR3aa: CASSFSPLTVSYEQYF

d_gene: TRBD1
v_gene: TRBV7-2
j_gene: TRBJ1-2
abundance: few
CDR3nt: TGTGCCAGCTCCCCTGCACGGGACAGTCTATGGAGAGGCTACACCTTC
CDR3aa: CASSPARDSLWRGYTF

d_gene: -
v_gene: TRBV20-1
j_gene: TRBJ2-7
abundance: -
CDR3nt: TGCAGTGCTAGCACACAGGGTCGAGGCTACGAGCAGTACTTC
CDR3aa: CSASTQGRGYEQYF

d_gene: TRBD1
v_gene: TRBV7-2
j_gene: TRBJ2-5
abundance: few
CDR3nt: TGTGCCAGCAGCCGCCGGGACAGGGGGCCAGAGACCCAGTACTTC
CDR3aa: CASSRRDRGPETQYF

d_gene: -
v_gene: TRBV2
j_gene: TRBJ2-2
abundance: -
CDR3nt: TGTGCCAGCAGTGGGGATCTCGGTAACGCCGGGGAGCTGTTTTTT
CDR3aa: CASSGDLGNAGELFF

d_gene: TRBD2
v_gene: TRBV7-2
j_gene: TRBJ2-3
abundance: -
CDR3nt: TGTGCCAGCAGCTTACAAGCGGGGGGCACAGATACGCAGTATTTT
CDR3aa: CASSLQAGGTDTQYF

d_gene: -
v_gene: TRBV29-1
j_gene: TRBJ2-7
abundance: -
CDR3nt: TGCAGCGTATCCAGTTCGGACGAGCAGTACTTC
CDR3aa: CSVSSSDEQYF

d_gene: TRBD2
v_gene: TRBV12-3/TRBV12-4
j_gene: TRBJ2-1
abundance: -
CDR3nt: TGTGCCAGCAGACTTAGCGGGGGCTCCTACAATGAGCAGTTCTTC
CDR3aa: CASRLSGGSYNEQFF

d_gene: TRBD1
v_gene: TRBV12-3/TRBV12-4
j_gene: TRBJ2-7
abundance: -
CDR3nt: TGTGCCAGCAGTTCTCTAGGACAGGGGGGAGTCTACGAGCAGTACTTC
CDR3aa: CASSSLGQGGVYEQYF

d_gene: -
v_gene: TRBV20-1
j_gene: TRBJ2-5
abundance: many
CDR3nt: TGCAGTGCTAGAAAATCGGCACTGCAAGAGACCCAGTACTTC
CDR3aa: CSARKSALQETQYF

d_gene: -
v_gene: TRBV12-3/TRBV12-4
j_gene: TRBJ2-2
abundance: -
CDR3nt: TGTGCCAGCAGCGTTGGATCGTCTAACACCGGGGAGCTGTTTTTT
CDR3aa: CASSVGSSNTGELFF

d_gene: -
v_gene: TRBV7-2
j_gene: TRBJ2-5
abundance: many
CDR3nt: TGTGCCAGCAGCTTAGTGGTAGTAGCGGAGGGGGAGACCCAGTACTTC
CDR3aa: CASSLVVVAEGETQYF

d_gene: -
v_gene: TRBV7-9
j_gene: TRBJ2-5
abundance: many
CDR3nt: TGTGCCAGCAGTTTGAGGGGGCAAGAGACCCAGTACTTC
CDR3aa: CASSLRGQETQYF

d_gene: TRBD2
v_gene: TRBV12-3/TRBV12-4
j_gene: TRBJ2-5
abundance: -
CDR3nt: TGTGCCAGCAGCTACGGGGGGTGGGAGACCCAGTACTTC
CDR3aa: CASSYGGWETQYF

d_gene: TRBD2
v_gene: TRBV5-6
j_gene: TRBJ2-2
abundance: few
CDR3nt: TGTGCCAGCAGCTGGACCACTAGCGGACCGGCCGGGGAGCTGTTTTTT
CDR3aa: CASSWTTSGPAGELFF

d_gene: TRBD2
v_gene: TRBV7-9
j_gene: TRBJ2-3
abundance: -
CDR3nt: TGTGCCAGCAGCCCCCAGCGGGGGGGAGTCACAGATACGCAGTATTTT
CDR3aa: CASSPQRGGVTDTQYF

d_gene: -
v_gene: TRBV7-7
j_gene: TRBJ2-3
abundance: -
CDR3nt: TGTGCTAGCAGCATCCGAGGACCAGATACGCAGTATTTT
CDR3aa: CASSIRGPDTQYF

d_gene: -
v_gene: TRBV28
j_gene: TRBJ2-5
abundance: few
CDR3nt: TGTGCCAGCAGTTCCCCCCCGGCAGGTCTGAAGGAGACCCAGTACTTC
CDR3aa: CASSSPPAGLKETQYF

d_gene: TRBD1
v_gene: TRBV20-1
j_gene: TRBJ2-5
abundance: -
CDR3nt: TGCAGTGCTAGAGATGCCGGGACAGGGCGGGAGACCCAGTACTTC
CDR3aa: CSARDAGTGRETQYF

d_gene: -
v_gene: TRBV19
j_gene: TRBJ2-3
abundance: -
CDR3nt: TGTGCCAGTAGTCGACAGGACACAGATACGCAGTATTTT
CDR3aa: CASSRQDTDTQYF

d_gene: -
v_gene: TRBV29-1
j_gene: TRBJ2-7
abundance: few
CDR3nt: TGCAGCGTTGAGAGGGCCGGCCTACGCGAGCAGTACTTC
CDR3aa: CSVERAGLREQYF

d_gene: -
v_gene: TRBV9
j_gene: TRBJ2-5
abundance: few
CDR3nt: TGTGCCAGCAGCGTAGGGAGTACACAAGAGACCCAGTACTTC
CDR3aa: CASSVGSTQETQYF

d_gene: TRBD1
v_gene: TRBV5-1
j_gene: TRBJ2-7
abundance: few
CDR3nt: TGCGCCAGCAGCTGGGGACAGGGCTTCTCCTACGAGCAGTACTTC
CDR3aa: CASSWGQGFSYEQYF

d_gene: -
v_gene: TRBV7-2
j_gene: TRBJ2-1
abundance: -
CDR3nt: TGTGCCAGCAGCTTAGAGATCAGTTACAATGAGCAGTTCTTC
CDR3aa: CASSLEISYNEQFF

d_gene: -
v_gene: TRBV9
j_gene: TRBJ2-3
abundance: -
CDR3nt: TGTGCCAGCAGCGGGGGACTTGACACAGATACGCAGTATTTT
CDR3aa: CASSGGLDTDTQYF

d_gene: -
v_gene: TRBV3-1
j_gene: TRBJ1-4
abundance: few
CDR3nt: TGTGCCAGCAGCCCCTCGACAGAACTTAATGAAAAACTGTTTTTT
CDR3aa: CASSPSTELNEKLFF

d_gene: TRBD2
v_gene: TRBV3-1
j_gene: TRBJ2-5
abundance: -
CDR3nt: TGTGCCAGCAGCCAAGATGGGCGGGGGACCCAAGAGACCCAGTACTTC
CDR3aa: CASSQDGRGTQETQYF

d_gene: -
v_gene: TRBV6-6
j_gene: TRBJ2-5
abundance: -
CDR3nt: TGTGCCGCGAGACGAGGGACGGAGACCCAGTACTTC
CDR3aa: CAARRGTETQYF

d_gene: TRBD2
v_gene: TRBV11-2
j_gene: TRBJ2-5
abundance: -
CDR3nt: TGTGCCAGCAGCTTTCGGGCGGGAGGGGAGACCCAGTACTTC
CDR3aa: CASSFRAGGETQYF

d_gene: -
v_gene: TRBV21-1
j_gene: TRBJ2-7
abundance: -
CDR3nt: TGTGCCAGCAGCAAAGGTAGGGGGCCCTACGAGCAGTACTTC
CDR3aa: CASSKGRGPYEQYF

d_gene: -
v_gene: TRBV29-1
j_gene: TRBJ2-5
abundance: -
CDR3nt: TGCGTCGTGAGGGGACGCGCAAGTGAAGAGACCCAGTACTTC
CDR3aa: CVVRGRASEETQYF

d_gene: -
v_gene: TRBV3-1
j_gene: TRBJ2-7
abundance: -
CDR3nt: TGTGCCAGCAGCCAAGTTATCTCCCAGGCCTACGAGCAGTACTTC
CDR3aa: CASSQVISQAYEQYF

d_gene: -
v_gene: TRBV7-2
j_gene: TRBJ1-1
abundance: few
CDR3nt: TGTGCCAGCAGCTTAGAAGTAGGGTTTACTGAAGCTTTCTTT
CDR3aa: CASSLEVGFTEAFF

d_gene: -
v_gene: TRBV12-3/TRBV12-4
j_gene: TRBJ1-5
abundance: -
CDR3nt: TGTGCCAGCCAGAACGTAGGTTTAGGCAATCAGCCCCAGCATTTT
CDR3aa: CASQNVGLGNQPQHF

d_gene: -
v_gene: TRBV7-9
j_gene: TRBJ2-7
abundance: many
CDR3nt: TGTGCCAGCAGCTTAGCTGACTACGAGCAGTACTTC
CDR3aa: CASSLADYEQYF

d_gene: -
v_gene: TRBV15
j_gene: TRBJ2-7
abundance: -
CDR3nt: TGTGCCACCAGCGGATGGGACAATTCCTACGAGCAGTACTTC
CDR3aa: CATSGWDNSYEQYF

d_gene: TRBD2
v_gene: TRBV7-6
j_gene: TRBJ2-1
abundance: -
CDR3nt: TGTGCCAGCAGGCCCCGGGGAGGGTTGGATCAGCAGTTCTTC
CDR3aa: CASRPRGGLDQQFF

d_gene: -
v_gene: TRBV11-1
j_gene: TRBJ2-6
abundance: -
CDR3nt: TGTGCCAGCAGCTTAATGTCCTTGGGGGGGGCCAACGTCCTGACTTTC
CDR3aa: CASSLMSLGGANVLTF

d_gene: -
v_gene: TRBV5-1
j_gene: TRBJ1-1
abundance: -
CDR3nt: TGCGCCAGCAGCTTGGACCTATTTAGCGCTGAAGCTTTCTTT
CDR3aa: CASSLDLFSAEAFF

d_gene: -
v_gene: TRBV6-4
j_gene: TRBJ1-5
abundance: -
CDR3nt: TGTGCCAGCAGTCGCCCGACTAGGACCAATCAGCCCCAGCATTTT
CDR3aa: CASSRPTRTNQPQHF

d_gene: -
v_gene: TRBV12-3/TRBV12-4
j_gene: TRBJ1-2
abundance: -
CDR3nt: TGTGCCAGCAGTCTTAATGGATTACTCTATGGCTACACCTTC
CDR3aa: CASSLNGLLYGYTF

d_gene: TRBD1
v_gene: TRBV29-1
j_gene: TRBJ1-4
abundance: -
CDR3nt: TGCAGCGTTGTTGACGGACAGGGCGGACTGTTTTTT
CDR3aa: CSVVDGQGGLFF

d_gene: -
v_gene: TRBV11-1
j_gene: TRBJ2-4
abundance: few
CDR3nt: TGTGCCAGCAGCTCTGAGGACATGGGGCATAACATTCAGTACTTC
CDR3aa: CASSSEDMGHNIQYF

d_gene: -
v_gene: TRBV5-5
j_gene: TRBJ1-4
abundance: -
CDR3nt: TGTGCCAGCAGCTTGGACTGGGGAAATGAAAAACTGTTTTTT
CDR3aa: CASSLDWGNEKLFF

d_gene: -
v_gene: TRBV3-1
j_gene: TRBJ2-1
abundance: few
CDR3nt: TGTGCCAGCAGCCAGATCCCCCTCTTTCACAATGAGCAGTTCTTC
CDR3aa: CASSQIPLFHNEQFF

d_gene: TRBD1
v_gene: TRBV29-1
j_gene: TRBJ2-7
abundance: many
CDR3nt: TGCAGCGTTGAATCCCGGCCTGGGACAGGGTCCACCGAGCAGTACTTC
CDR3aa: CSVESRPGTGSTEQYF

d_gene: -
v_gene: TRBV4-1
j_gene: TRBJ2-5
abundance: -
CDR3nt: TGCGCCAGCAGCCAAGATTTTGGCCCGGATGTTCAGTACTTC
CDR3aa: CASSQDFGPDVQYF

d_gene: -
v_gene: TRBV5-1
j_gene: TRBJ2-2
abundance: -
CDR3nt: TGCGCCAGCAGCCCCGGCTCAGCGTCGAGAGCGAACACCGGGGAGCTGTTTTTT
CDR3aa: CASSPGSASRANTGELFF

d_gene: -
v_gene: TRBV25-1
j_gene: TRBJ2-1
abundance: -
CDR3nt: TGTGCCAGCAGTAAGACGGACGGGTACAATGAGCAGTTCTTC
CDR3aa: CASSKTDGYNEQFF

d_gene: TRBD2
v_gene: TRBV4-2
j_gene: TRBJ2-1
abundance: few
CDR3nt: TGTGCCAGCAGCCGGCGCCTTCTAGCGGGAGGGTGGAATGAGCAGTTCTTC
CDR3aa: CASSRRLLAGGWNEQFF

d_gene: TRBD1
v_gene: TRBV29-1
j_gene: TRBJ1-2
abundance: few
CDR3nt: TGCAGCGCTGGGGGAGGAGGGGGCTCGAAAAACTATGGCTACACCTTC
CDR3aa: CSAGGGGGSKNYGYTF

d_gene: TRBD2
v_gene: TRBV29-1
j_gene: TRBJ2-5
abundance: few
CDR3nt: TGCAGCGTTGGTGGGGGGGGAGGGACCCAGTACTTC
CDR3aa: CSVGGGGGTQYF

d_gene: -
v_gene: TRBV11-2
j_gene: TRBJ2-5
abundance: -
CDR3nt: TGTGCCAACAGCTCAATAGGAGAGCAGTACTTC
CDR3aa: CANSSIGEQYF

d_gene: -
v_gene: TRBV5-4
j_gene: TRBJ2-5
abundance: -
CDR3nt: TGTGCCAGCAGCCGAGACGGGTCAGCGGAGACCCAGTACTTC
CDR3aa: CASSRDGSAETQYF

d_gene: -
v_gene: TRBV29-1
j_gene: TRBJ1-2
abundance: -
CDR3nt: TGCAGCGTTGACAGGGGCGAGGGGCTCTATGGCTACACCTTC
CDR3aa: CSVDRGEGLYGYTF

d_gene: -
v_gene: TRBV7-9
j_gene: TRBJ2-5
abundance: -
CDR3nt: TGTGCCAGCGGGCTGATAGAGACCCAGTACTTC
CDR3aa: CASGLIETQYF

d_gene: TRBD2
v_gene: TRBV12-3/TRBV12-4
j_gene: TRBJ2-7
abundance: -
CDR3nt: TGTGCCAGCAGTCGTGGACTAGCGGACTCCTACGAGCAGTACTTC
CDR3aa: CASSRGLADSYEQYF